This is a list of T cell receptor beta chains from one sample in a study of T-cell reconstitution after alpha-beta-depleted transplantation in children. A single record per CDR3 protein comes from TCRdb applying MiXCR to the PCR reads. The table includes 200,000 to 250,000 distinct CDR3 sequences, roughly 8% detected once. The sequencing used PBMCs, mostly from graft donor cells, collected 180 days after TCRalphabeta/CD19-depleted stem cell transplant. The receptors were gathered from a male patient under 18 who had a stem cell transplant for acute lymphoblastic leukemia, so the T cells may come from the graft donor. Each CDR3 is given without its conserved first and last residue. The order of the fields is CDR3 length, J gene, V gene, CDR3 protein.

>9|TRBJ1-2|TRBV3-1
AFTGTYGYT
>13|TRBJ2-5|TRBV5-1
ASSLVAGRGETQY
>14|TRBJ2-5|TRBV21-1
ASSKAPTRTAETQY
>14|TRBJ1-5|TRBV12-3/TRBV12-4
ASSLALRVVNQPQH
>11|TRBJ2-7|TRBV12-3/TRBV12-4
ASSYLAGYEQY
>14|TRBJ2-7|TRBV19
ASTQYGGDSNYEQY
>14|TRBJ2-2|TRBV12-3/TRBV12-4
ASSFRTGTDTGELF
>14|TRBJ2-2|TRBV4-2
ASSHGGGVVTGELF
>10|TRBJ2-3|TRBV7-9
ASTPYGADPF
>12|TRBJ2-1|TRBV12-3/TRBV12-4
ASSLILEWGGQF
>11|TRBJ1-2|TRBV7-9
ASSWGTVYGYT
>12|TRBJ2-5|TRBV12-3/TRBV12-4
ASSPGGGRETQY
>12|TRBJ2-5|TRBV12-3/TRBV12-4
ASSAGTLQETQY
>10|TRBJ2-1|TRBV9
ASSGTGAEQF
>13|TRBJ1-1|TRBV13
ASSLEGRGSTEAF
>16|TRBJ2-6|TRBV7-6
ASSPWTGGSSGANVLT
>8|TRBJ1-4|TRBV20-1
SASREKLF
>10|TRBJ2-1|TRBV27
ASSQVGNEQF
>11|TRBJ1-1|TRBV27
ASSSPPGRGAF
>14|TRBJ2-2|TRBV5-1
ASSLTARPDTGELF
>12|TRBJ1-4|TRBV5-1
ASSSARTNEKLF
>12|TRBJ2-7|TRBV15
ATSTRQVGYEQY
>10|TRBJ1-2|TRBV20-1
SARTGLGGYT
>13|TRBJ2-1|TRBV5-1
ASSLGGLAYNEQF
>11|TRBJ1-2|TRBV5-6
ASSLGTADGYT
>20|TRBJ2-7|TRBV24-1
ATLHSGQARTSGNLLAYEQY
>11|TRBJ1-1|TRBV12-3/TRBV12-4
ASSRRGNTEAF
>14|TRBJ1-3|TRBV10-3
AISSSRDISGNTIY
>12|TRBJ2-3|TRBV11-2
ASSSSPGGDTQY
>10|TRBJ2-7|TRBV27
ASSLVGGEQY
>20|TRBJ2-3|TRBV4-1
ASSQEPDPWWTARVSSDTQY
>13|TRBJ1-1|TRBV14
ASSLRTGMNTEAF
>13|TRBJ2-3|TRBV12-3/TRBV12-4
ASSPVVGRTDTQY
>13|TRBJ2-7|TRBV20-1
SARDGKGIVYEQY
>13|TRBJ2-1|TRBV5-1
ASSSSGPGSLEQF
>11|TRBJ1-4|TRBV11-2
ASSLLMNGKLF
>15|TRBJ2-3|TRBV7-2
ASSPKGGPPKGDTQY
>13|TRBJ2-7|TRBV20-1
SAREQGAWSYEQY
>12|TRBJ2-5|TRBV28
ASSSPVGGETQY
>15|TRBJ2-1|TRBV12-3/TRBV12-4
ASSLGQSIYSYNEQF
>11|TRBJ2-1|TRBV9
ASSVVPRCEQF
>15|TRBJ2-5|TRBV13
ASSLRGQLSFQETQY
>14|TRBJ1-5|TRBV7-6
ASSSAPGKGNQPQH
>11|TRBJ1-6|TRBV12-3/TRBV12-4
ASTTKGNSPLH
>18|TRBJ2-2|TRBV11-1
ASNPGDRALSSGRSGELF
>11|TRBJ2-4|TRBV5-1
ASSFGRQNIQY
>13|TRBJ2-4|TRBV7-2
ASSSRGLSGNIQY
>15|TRBJ2-7|TRBV20-1
SARESGYEDGSYEQY